The clone carrying this TCR beta chain came up once. What it binds is not known. The PCR used 60 Vbeta and 13 Jbeta primers. Only in-frame clones appear in the TCRdb table, and some are missing; sequencing was by immunoSEQ multiplex PCR. The sample has roughly 120,000 clones; 65% to 75% are singletons. There are 12 residues in the CDR3. V was trimmed by 2 bases and J by 8 bases, leaving 7 bases between them. Germline CDR1 and CDR2: SGHVS and FNYEAQ. The entry originates in a study of cytomegalovirus exposure and HLA in healthy donors. Study observations and caveats: Altogether, 150 to 200 TCR beta chains were recorded as cytomegalovirus-associated. The study dropped some indistinguishable V segments, TRBV6-2 and TRBV6-3 among them. Later on, an analysis found that several of the most significant clusters appeared to be linked to common viral pathogens, which included parvovirus B19.

The specimen was PBMCs. The chain employs TRBV7-6 and TRBJ1-3; D may be TRBD1 (5 bases). The receptor was derived from a woman between 45 and 65 years old in good health and CMV-seropositive. CDR3 sequence reads: CASSLPGDTIYF. The CDR3 nucleotides are TGTGCCAGCAGCTTACCGGGGGACACCATATATTTT.